This entry is about one T cell receptor beta chain. Its matching antigen is unknown. Deletions cut 6 bases from V and 8 bases from J, with 13 bases between. This CDR3 is built from 13 residues. These data come from a study of T cell responses to AZD1222 COVID-19 vaccine. TCRdb keeps only in-frame clones here, not all; method: immunoSEQ multiplex PCR. The table records 70,000 to 95,000 clones, 80% to 90% of them present only once. Pooling of second doses given at about 4 or about 12 weeks was done. Study observations and caveats: Seropositive AZD1222 recipients at baseline numbered only five or six.

The receptor's source is an adult who received the AZD1222 COVID-19 vaccine. The chain joins TRBV12-3 or TRBV12-4 to TRBJ1-4, with unresolved D. The material was peripheral blood, obtained 28 days after the second AZD1222 dose. For the CDR3, the DNA is TGTGCCAGCAGGCAAGCTACACACGAAAAACTGTTTTTT. Translated, it gives CASRQATHEKLFF.